This TCR beta chain comes out of a study of cytomegalovirus exposure and HLA in healthy donors. Whole-study findings and limits: Subsequent analysis revealed that first-cohort TCR clusters tended to co-occur in the approximately 120 validation repertoires. In vitro checks showed that a few CMV-associated chains really do target CMV antigens.

V lost 2 bases to trimming and J lost 1 base, with 8 bases between them. The CDR3 runs to 14 residues. In germline, CDR1 is MNHNS, CDR2 SASEGT. TCRdb's copy holds only in-frame clones and misses some; the assay was immunoSEQ multiplex PCR. Counted here are 100,000 to 120,000 clones, around 89% occurring once; the ten biggest clones make up more than 1.4%. Comment on this clone: Its antigen is currently unknown.

Separate from the 666-subject first cohort was the approximately 110-subject validation cohort, to which the donors belonged. The sequenced material came from PBMCs. The V gene is TRBV6-1, the J gene TRBJ1-2; D ambiguous. The origin of this receptor is a woman in her thirties in good health and CMV-seropositive. The CDR3 sequence is CASSEFEINYGYTF. DNA for the CDR3: TGTGCCAGCAGTGAATTTGAGATTAACTATGGCTACACCTTC.